The rows below give T cell receptor beta chains drawn from one sample of a study of shared clonotypes between healthy human individuals. Data came from immunoSEQ multiplex PCR; TCRdb stores just in-frame clones and leaves some out. The sample records some 2.1 million clones, 90% to 95% being singletons. The sequenced sample consisted of naive CD4+ T cells sorted from blood. The receptors originated from a man between 18 and 29 years old in good health. Each CDR3 is given with its conserved first and last residue. A D gene is named only where the DNA matches it firmly. Expanded clones are given a class, and other clones once, few, many or no size at all.

j_call,v_call,d_call,clone_size,cdr3_nt,cdr3_aa
TRBJ1-2,TRBV18,NA,NA,TGTGCCAGCTCACCACCGGTTACGGGTGCCCTCAGCTACACCTTC,CASSPPVTGALSYTF
TRBJ2-2,TRBV2,NA,NA,TGTGCCAGCAGTGTGGATAGCGGGAACACCGGGGAGCTGTTTTTT,CASSVDSGNTGELFF
TRBJ2-3,TRBV6-6,NA,NA,TGTGCCAGCAGTTATAGGGCCGGTGATACGCAGTATTTT,CASSYRAGDTQYF
TRBJ2-1,TRBV5-4,TRBD1,NA,TGTGCCAGCCGCCAGCTTACAGGGGTCTACAATGAGCAGTTCTTC,CASRQLTGVYNEQFF
TRBJ2-5,TRBV10-3,TRBD1,NA,TGTGCCATCTCCAGACAGGGGGAGACCCAGTACTTC,CAISRQGETQYF
TRBJ2-7,TRBV30,NA,NA,TGTGCCTGGAGTGCGATTGGGCCTCCCTACGAGCAGTACTTC,CAWSAIGPPYEQYF
TRBJ1-3,TRBV5-5,NA,NA,TGTGCCAGCAGCAGTCCCGGGACATTCACTGGAAACACCATATATTTT,CASSSPGTFTGNTIYF
TRBJ1-1,TRBV9,TRBD1,NA,TGTGCCAGCAGCGTACGTGGGACAGACACTGAAGCTTTCTTT,CASSVRGTDTEAFF
TRBJ2-2,TRBV5-4,TRBD2,once,TGTGCCAGCAGCCGGGGGGGTGCCGGGGAGCTGTTTTTT,CASSRGGAGELFF
TRBJ2-7,TRBV11-2,TRBD1,NA,TGTGCCAGCAGCCATGGGGGACAGGGGTCCTACGAGCAGTACTTC,CASSHGGQGSYEQYF
TRBJ2-3,TRBV5-4,NA,NA,TGTGCCAGCAGCTTAGGAGTGGGCACAGATACGCAGTATTTT,CASSLGVGTDTQYF
TRBJ1-4,TRBV4-1,TRBD1,NA,TGCGCCAGCAGCCAAGATTTAACGACAGGGGGTAATTTATTTGGTGAAAAACTGTTTTTT,CASSQDLTTGGNLFGEKLFF
TRBJ1-6,TRBV7-9,TRBD1,NA,TGTGCCAGCAGCTTTCCGGACAGGGGTCTGAGCTGGAATTCACCCCTCCACTTT,CASSFPDRGLSWNSPLHF
TRBJ1-5,TRBV27,TRBD1,NA,TGTGCCAGCAGTTCCGGGACAGGAGGCAGACAGCCCCAGCATTTT,CASSSGTGGRQPQHF
TRBJ2-7,TRBV13,TRBD2,NA,TGTGCCAGCAGCTTGGGGGTCGCGGTAGCGGGGACCTACGAGCAGTACTTC,CASSLGVAVAGTYEQYF
TRBJ2-3,TRBV25-1,TRBD2,once,TGTGCCAGCAGTGAATACCGGCCGGGGGGATCTCCCGATACGCAGTATTTT,CASSEYRPGGSPDTQYF